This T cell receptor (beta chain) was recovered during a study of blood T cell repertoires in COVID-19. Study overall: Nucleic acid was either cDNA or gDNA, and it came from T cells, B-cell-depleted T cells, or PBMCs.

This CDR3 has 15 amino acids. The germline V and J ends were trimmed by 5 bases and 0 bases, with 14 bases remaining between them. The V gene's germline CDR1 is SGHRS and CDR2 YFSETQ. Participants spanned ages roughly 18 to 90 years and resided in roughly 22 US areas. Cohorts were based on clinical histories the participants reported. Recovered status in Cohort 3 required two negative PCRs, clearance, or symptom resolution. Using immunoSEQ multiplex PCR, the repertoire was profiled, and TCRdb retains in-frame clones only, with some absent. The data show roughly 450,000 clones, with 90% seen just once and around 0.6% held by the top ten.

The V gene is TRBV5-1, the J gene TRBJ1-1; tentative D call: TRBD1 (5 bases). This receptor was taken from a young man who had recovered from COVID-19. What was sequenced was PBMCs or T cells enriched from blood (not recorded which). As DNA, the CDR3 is TGCGCCAGCAGTCAGGGCGGAGGGCTGAACACTGAAGCTTTCTTT. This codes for CASSQGGGLNTEAFF. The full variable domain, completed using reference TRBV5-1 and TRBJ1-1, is KAGVTQTPRYLIKTRGQQVTLSCSPISGHRSVSWYQQTPGQGLQFLFEYFSETQRNKGNFPGRFSGRQFSNSRSEMNVSTLELGDSALYLCASSQGGGLNTEAFFGQGTRLTVV.